In its sample, the clone carrying this T cell receptor beta chain was seen once. Antigen: not known. TCRdb keeps only in-frame clones here, not all; method: immunoSEQ multiplex PCR. The sample records more than 95,000 clones, approximately 78% being singletons. The CDR3 totals 14 residues. V dropped 3 bases and J dropped 1; count of bases not matched to a gene: 1. CDR1 is SGHAT, CDR2 FQNNGV, per germline. Sorting of unstimulated PBMCs yielded separate CD3+CD4+ and CD3+CD8+ fractions. This specimen belongs to a study of T cell clones after liver transplantation. Study-wide results and caveats: In two subjects, few donor cells limited the measurable donor-reactive repertoire.

Material: CD4+ T cells from blood, obtained before liver transplant. This chain links TRBV11-2 with TRBJ2-5; 8 nucleotides agree with TRBD2. The sequence came from a human donor who received a liver transplant. In DNA form, the CDR3 reads TGTGCCAGCAGCTTCGGGAGGGCCCAAGAGACCCAGTACTTC. Residues: CASSFGRAQETQYF.